This entry concerns a single T cell receptor beta chain. The repertoire was sequenced with immunoSEQ multiplex PCR; TCRdb's copy has only in-frame clones and lacks some. The repertoire holds 200,000 to 250,000 clones, with more than 75% as singletons. V dropped 0 bases and J dropped 3; count of bases not matched to a gene: 13. There are 18 residues in the CDR3. Germline V gives CDR1 LNHNV, CDR2 YYDKDF (reference sequence). These data are taken from a study of cytomegalovirus exposure and HLA in healthy donors. The chain has TRBV15 and TRBJ2-7, with 8 nucleotides matching TRBD1. The sequenced material came from PBMCs. This sequence originates from a woman between 18 and 29 years old in good health and CMV-seropositive. In DNA, the CDR3 is TGTGCCACCAGCAGAGATGTGGGGACAGGTCGACAAAACTACGAGCAGTACTTC. It encodes CATSRDVGTGRQNYEQYF.